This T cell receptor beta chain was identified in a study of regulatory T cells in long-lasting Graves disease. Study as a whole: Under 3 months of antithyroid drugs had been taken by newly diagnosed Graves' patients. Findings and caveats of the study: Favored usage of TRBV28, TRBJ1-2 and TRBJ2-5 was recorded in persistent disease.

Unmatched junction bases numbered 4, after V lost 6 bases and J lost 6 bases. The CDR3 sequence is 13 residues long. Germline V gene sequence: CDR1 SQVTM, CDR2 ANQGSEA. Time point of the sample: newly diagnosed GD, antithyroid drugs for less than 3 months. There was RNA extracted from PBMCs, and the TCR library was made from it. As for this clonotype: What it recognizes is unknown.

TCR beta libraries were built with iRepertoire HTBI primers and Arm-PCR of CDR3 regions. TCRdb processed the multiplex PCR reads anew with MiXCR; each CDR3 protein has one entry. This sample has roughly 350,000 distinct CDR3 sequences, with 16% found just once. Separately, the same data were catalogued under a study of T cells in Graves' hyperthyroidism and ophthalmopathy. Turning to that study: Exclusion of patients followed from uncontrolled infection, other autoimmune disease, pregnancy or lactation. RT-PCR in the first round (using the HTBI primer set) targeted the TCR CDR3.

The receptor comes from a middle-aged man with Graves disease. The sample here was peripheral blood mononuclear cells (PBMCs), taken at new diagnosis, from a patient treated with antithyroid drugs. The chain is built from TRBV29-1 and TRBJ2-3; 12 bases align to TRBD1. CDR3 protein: CSVGQGAFDTQYF. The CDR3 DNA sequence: TGCAGCGTGGGACAGGGGGCGTTCGATACGCAGTATTTT.